These 10 T cell receptor beta chains were all obtained from the same sample, sequenced in a study of vaccination effects on CD4 cells after COVID-19. Method: immunoSEQ multiplex PCR; TCRdb's copy keeps in-frame clones and lacks some. Found here are some 50,000 clones, more than 65% of them singletons; the top ten hold approximately 5%. Cells that had been cultured for 10 days were the source of isolated CD4+ T cells. Antigen specificity for these receptors is unknown. Sequencing used CD4+ T cells from PBMCs cultured without peptide, obtained before COVID-19 vaccination. These TCRs come from a human donor who received a COVID-19 vaccine.

This sequence joins TRBV4-1 and TRBJ1-1, with D possibly matching TRBD1 (6 bases). The CDR3 contains 18 residues. The germline V gene has CDR1 MGHRA and CDR2 YSYEKL. V lost 4 bases, J lost 3 bases, and 24 bases lay in between. The CDR3 here is CASSLPPQGGTLDTEAFF. The CDR3 nucleotides read TGCGCCAGCAGCCTCCCACCACAGGGAGGCACTCTGGACACTGAAGCTTTCTTT.

The J gene is TRBJ1-2, the V gene TRBV27, with D unresolved. V was trimmed by 2 bases and J by 3 bases, leaving 16 bases between them. CDR1 is MNHEY, CDR2 SMNVEV, per germline (reference sequence). The CDR3 consists of 16 residues. The CDR3 here is CASSLSGRGPYYGYTF. The CDR3 coding sequence is TGTGCCAGCAGTTTAAGTGGCAGAGGCCCGTACTATGGCTACACCTTC.

The chain is built from TRBV5-1 and TRBJ2-1, with 11 bases lining up with TRBD2. Germline CDR1 and CDR2: SGHRS and YFSETQ. The CDR3 has 15 amino acids. The trim removed 3 bases at V and 7 bases at J, leaving 6 bases unmatched. CDR3 in DNA: TGCGCCAGCAGCTCACTAGCGGGGGCCCCAAATGAGCAGTTCTTC. This translates into CASSSLAGAPNEQFF.

J is TRBJ1-5 and V is TRBV7-8; 7 nucleotides align to TRBD1. The germline gives CDR1 SGHVS, CDR2 FQNEAQ. V shed 0 bases, J shed 3 bases, and the junction held 8 bases outside the gene matches. The CDR3 is made up of 17 amino acids. The CDR3 coding sequence is TGTGCCAGCAGCTTAGCGGCAGTGGGACAGCTCAATCAGCCCCAGCATTTT. Amino acids: CASSLAAVGQLNQPQHF.

J is TRBJ1-2 and V is TRBV6-1, with unresolved D. V dropped 3 bases and J dropped 3 bases, with 5 bases sitting between them. CDR1 and CDR2 from the germline V gene are MNHNS and SASEGT. This CDR3 region has 12 residues. CDR3 sequence reads: CASSEGYYGYTF. The CDR3 DNA reads as TGTGCCAGCAGTGAGGGATACTATGGCTACACCTTC.

This clone has a handful of counts. CDR3 DNA sequence: TGTGCCAGTAGTCGACGGAGCCTCAATGAAAAACTGTTTTTT. It translates to CASSRRSLNEKLFF. The rearrangement uses TRBV19 and TRBJ1-4; D gene ambiguous. Germline V gene lookup returns CDR1 LNHDA and CDR2 SQIVND (reference sequence). Deletions cut 5 bases from V and 5 bases from J, with 12 bases between. The CDR3 extends over 14 amino acids.

The gene calls are TRBV30 and TRBJ1-5; D not certain. CDR3 size: 13 residues. Germline CDR1 and CDR2: GTSNPN and SVGIG (reference sequence). The V end was cut by 3 bases, the J end by 1 base, with 7 bases between. CDR3 nucleotide sequence: TGTGCCTGGAGCCCGGGGAGCAATCAGCCCCAGCATTTT. It translates to CAWSPGSNQPQHF.

CDR3 in amino acids: CASSGTGGSYGYTF. In nucleotides, the CDR3 is TGTGCCAGTTCCGGGACAGGGGGCTCCTATGGCTACACCTTC. The rearrangement uses TRBV19 and TRBJ1-2, with 12 bases matching TRBD1. Losses at the gene ends were 8 bases for V and 4 bases for J; bases not matched to a gene: 5. The germline V gene has CDR1 LNHDA and CDR2 SQIVND (reference sequence). This CDR3 is 14 amino acids long.

This sequence joins TRBV6-4 and TRBJ2-1; 9 nucleotides align to TRBD2. V was clipped by 0 bases and J by 3 bases; unmatched bases: 0. This CDR3 is 15 amino acids long. Germline V gene sequence: CDR1 MRHNA, CDR2 SNTAGT. The CDR3 bases are TGTGCCAGCAGTGACTCTAGCGGGAGCTACAATGAGCAGTTCTTC. Its protein product is CASSDSSGSYNEQFF.

This clone was detected a few times. V is TRBV19 and J is TRBJ1-5; D may be TRBD1 (5 bases). Germline-derived CDR1 and CDR2 are LNHDA and SQIVND (reference sequence). Trimming removed 7 bases at V and 5 bases at J, with 12 bases between. This CDR3 is 13 amino acids long. The CDR3 loop reads CASTGQVYQPQHF. In DNA, the CDR3 is TGTGCCAGTACAGGGCAGGTTTATCAGCCCCAGCATTTT.